These T cell receptor beta chains were read from a single sample in a study of blood T cell repertoires in COVID-19. Produced via immunoSEQ multiplex PCR; TCRdb's table is partial and in-frame only. Of 300,000 to 350,000 clones in the sample, approximately 86% are singletons; the top ten hold 9.9%. The sequenced sample was peripheral blood. These receptor sequences come from a man aged 25 to 45 with COVID-19, enrolled during active disease. Each CDR3 is given with its conserved first and last residue.

14	TRBV4-3	TRBJ1-2	CASSQDLGGTGYTF
14	TRBV2	TRBJ2-7	CASTGSGGAGEQYF
14	TRBV14	TRBJ1-2	CASSQGRGAYGYTF
16	TRBV9	TRBJ2-1	CASSYGGTSGGFEQFF
14	TRBV5-1	TRBJ2-1	CASREGGSVNEQFF
14	TRBV7-8	TRBJ1-3	CASSAGGAGNTIYF
12	TRBV5-1	TRBJ1-2	CASSQEEFGYTF
15	TRBV6-5	TRBJ2-1	CATKGSDSSYNEQFF
16	TRBV9	TRBJ2-7	CASSPGMRGLRNEQYF
14	TRBV6-5	TRBJ2-7	CASSYSPGTYEQYF
15	TRBV5-4	TRBJ2-7	CASSLVTSGSYEQYF
13	TRBV29-1	TRBJ1-2	CSAPMLGGWGYTF
14	TRBV5-6	TRBJ2-7	CASSLRSFFYEQYF
16	TRBV5-4	TRBJ2-3	CASSPGTSGTTDTQYF
15	TRBV6-5	TRBJ2-7	CASRFLQDRPYEQYF
13	TRBV5-6	TRBJ2-7	CASSTGGYYEQYF
13	TRBV5-4	TRBJ2-5	CASRGQLQETQYF
14	TRBV7-3	TRBJ2-7	CASSLGQGTYEQYF
16	TRBV5-1	TRBJ2-7	CASSLVSGKSFGEQYF
16	TRBV15	TRBJ1-4	CATRTPPSATNEKLFF
12	TRBV6-5	TRBJ2-2	CASGRGGGELFF
14	TRBV27	TRBJ2-3	CASSLLAGEGTQYF
15	TRBV7-2	TRBJ2-3	CASSFRRASTDTQYF
15	TRBV3-1/TRBV3-2	TRBJ2-5	CASSQDLLPSETQYF
16	TRBV3-1/TRBV3-2	TRBJ1-3	CASSQDSGDSGNTIYF
16	TRBV12-5	TRBJ2-7	CASGLVRTSGSYEQYF
15	TRBV19	TRBJ2-1	CASRITGSFYNEQFF
13	TRBV7-9	TRBJ1-5	CASSRNGQANQHF
14	TRBV19	TRBJ1-5	CASSRAGLNQPQHF
14	TRBV7-8	TRBJ2-7	CASSLGASTYEQYF
15	TRBV6-2/TRBV6-3	TRBJ2-5	CASSYTSGGQETQYF
16	TRBV10-3	TRBJ2-3	CAISEGGGPSADTQYF
12	TRBV7-8	TRBJ1-2	CASSRQEGGYTF
15	TRBV4-3	TRBJ1-4	CASSKGQGYNEKLFF
14	TRBV28	TRBJ2-7	CASSLDRSPYEQYF
14	TRBV18	TRBJ2-5	CASSPGPGGETQYF
15	TRBV19	TRBJ2-6	CASSIGGSGANVLTF
13	TRBV18	TRBJ2-2	CASSPAGTGELFF
14	TRBV2	TRBJ1-1	CASSEDSLNTEAFF
12	TRBV6-6	TRBJ2-5	CASSSLQETQYF
10	TRBV2	TRBJ2-7	CASSPYEQYF
16	TRBV6-5	TRBJ2-1	CASSSSGPSSYNEQFF
13	TRBV6-6	TRBJ1-1	CASSYPAGLRAFF
16	TRBV4-2	TRBJ2-2	CASSQGGQGDTGELFF
16	TRBV7-8	TRBJ1-6	CASSPPITGGRSPLHF